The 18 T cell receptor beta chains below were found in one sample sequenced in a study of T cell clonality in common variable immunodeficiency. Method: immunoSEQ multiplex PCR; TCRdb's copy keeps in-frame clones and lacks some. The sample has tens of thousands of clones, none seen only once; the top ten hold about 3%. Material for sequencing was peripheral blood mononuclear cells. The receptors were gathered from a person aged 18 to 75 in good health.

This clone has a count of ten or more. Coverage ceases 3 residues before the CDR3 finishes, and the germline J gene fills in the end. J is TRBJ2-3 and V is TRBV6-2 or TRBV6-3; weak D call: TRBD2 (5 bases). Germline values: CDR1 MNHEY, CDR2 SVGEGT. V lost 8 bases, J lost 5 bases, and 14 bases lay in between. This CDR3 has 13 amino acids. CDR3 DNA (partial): TGTGCCAGCCGCCCGACGGCGGGAGATACG. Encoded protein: CASRPTAGDT. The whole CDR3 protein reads CASRPTAGDTQYF.

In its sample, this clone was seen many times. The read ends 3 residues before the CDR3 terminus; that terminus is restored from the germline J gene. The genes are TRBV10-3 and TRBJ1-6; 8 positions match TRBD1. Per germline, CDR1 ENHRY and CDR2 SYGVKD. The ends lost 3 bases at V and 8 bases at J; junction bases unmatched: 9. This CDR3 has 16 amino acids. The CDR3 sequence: CAISDGDRGNYSPLHF. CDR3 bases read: TGTGCCATCAGTGACGGTGACAGGGGCAACTATTCACCC.

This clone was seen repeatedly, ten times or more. This chain's CDR3 is CASSRSYGYTF. Incomplete CDR3 DNA: TGTGCCAGCAGTCGTAGCTATGGC. This sequence joins TRBV6-2 or TRBV6-3 and TRBJ1-2; no clear D gene. The read ends 3 residues shy of where the CDR3 ends; the end is completed using the germline J gene. The CDR3 length is 11 residues. V was clipped by 5 bases and J by 4 bases, with 5 bases between them. Germline CDR1 is MNHEY and CDR2 is SVGEGT.

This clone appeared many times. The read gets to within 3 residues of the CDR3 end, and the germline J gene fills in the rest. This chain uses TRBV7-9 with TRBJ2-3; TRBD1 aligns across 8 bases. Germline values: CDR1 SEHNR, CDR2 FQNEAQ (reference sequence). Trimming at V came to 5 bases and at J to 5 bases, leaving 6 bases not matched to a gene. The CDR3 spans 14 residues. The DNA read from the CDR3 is TGTGCCAGCAGCATAGGACAGGGTCGAGATACG. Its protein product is CASSIGQGRDT. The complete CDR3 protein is CASSIGQGRDTQYF. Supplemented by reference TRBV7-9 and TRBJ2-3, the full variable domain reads DTGVSQNPRHKITKRGQNVTFRCDPISEHNRLYWYRQTLGQGPEFLTYFQNEAQLEKSRLLSDRFSAERPKGSFSTLEIQRTEQGDSAMYLCASSIGQGRDTQYFGPGTRLTVL.

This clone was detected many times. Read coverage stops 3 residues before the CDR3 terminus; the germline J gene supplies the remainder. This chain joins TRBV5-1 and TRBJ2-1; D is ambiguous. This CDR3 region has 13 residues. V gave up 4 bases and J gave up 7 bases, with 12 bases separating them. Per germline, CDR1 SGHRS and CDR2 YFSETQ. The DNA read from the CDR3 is TGCGCCAGCAGCCCCTTACTTAATAATGAG. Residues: CASSPLLNNE. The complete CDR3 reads CASSPLLNNEQFF.

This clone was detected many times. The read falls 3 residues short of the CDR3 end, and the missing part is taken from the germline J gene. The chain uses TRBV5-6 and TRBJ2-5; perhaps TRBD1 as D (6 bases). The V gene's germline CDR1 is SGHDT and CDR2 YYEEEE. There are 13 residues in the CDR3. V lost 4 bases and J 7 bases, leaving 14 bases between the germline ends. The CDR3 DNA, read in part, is TGTGCCAGCAGCGAAGGGGGTAAGGGGACC. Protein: CASSEGGKGT. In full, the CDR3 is CASSEGGKGTQYF.

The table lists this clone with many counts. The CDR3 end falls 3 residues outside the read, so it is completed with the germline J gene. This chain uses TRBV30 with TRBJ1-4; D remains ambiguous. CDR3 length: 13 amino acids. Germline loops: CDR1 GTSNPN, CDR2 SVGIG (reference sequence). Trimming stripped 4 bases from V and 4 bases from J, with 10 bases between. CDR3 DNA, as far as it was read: TGTGCCTGGAAGGTACAGTTTAATGAAAAA. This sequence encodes CAWKVQFNEK. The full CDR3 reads CAWKVQFNEKLFF.

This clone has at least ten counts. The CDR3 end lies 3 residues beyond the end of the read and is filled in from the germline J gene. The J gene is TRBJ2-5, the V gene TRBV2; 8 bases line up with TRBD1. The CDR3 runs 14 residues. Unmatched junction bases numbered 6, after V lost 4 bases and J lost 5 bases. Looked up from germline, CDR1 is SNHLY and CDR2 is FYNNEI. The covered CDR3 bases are TGTGCCAGCAGTGGACAGGGGATCAGGGAGACC. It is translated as CASSGQGIRET. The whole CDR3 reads CASSGQGIRETQYF.

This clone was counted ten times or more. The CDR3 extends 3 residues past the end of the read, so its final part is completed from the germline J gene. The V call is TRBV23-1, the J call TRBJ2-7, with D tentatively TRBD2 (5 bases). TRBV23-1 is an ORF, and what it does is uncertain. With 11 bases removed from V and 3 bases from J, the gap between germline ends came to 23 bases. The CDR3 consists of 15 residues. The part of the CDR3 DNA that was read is TGCGCCTCAACCTTGCGAACAAGCGGCGGCTACGAG. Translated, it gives CASTLRTSGGYE. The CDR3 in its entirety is CASTLRTSGGYEQYF.

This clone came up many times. The part of the CDR3 DNA that was read is TGCGCCAGCAGCTTGGCGGTATCAGATACG. Amino acids: CASSLAVSDT. The full CDR3 is CASSLAVSDTQYF. The rearrangement links TRBV5-1 to TRBJ2-3; no definite D call. The observed sequence ends 3 residues before the CDR3 terminus, with the missing tail filled in from the germline J gene. V was clipped by 0 bases and J by 4 bases, with 6 bases between them. From germline, CDR1 is SGHRS and CDR2 YFSETQ. The CDR3 loop spans 13 amino acids.

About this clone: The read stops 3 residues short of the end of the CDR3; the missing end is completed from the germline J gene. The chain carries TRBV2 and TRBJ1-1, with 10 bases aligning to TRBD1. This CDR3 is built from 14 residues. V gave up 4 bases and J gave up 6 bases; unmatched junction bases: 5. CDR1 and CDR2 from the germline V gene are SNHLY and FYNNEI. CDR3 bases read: TGTGCCAGCAGTGGGGGGACAGGGGCGTCTGAA. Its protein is CASSGGTGASE. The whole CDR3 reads CASSGGTGASEAFF.

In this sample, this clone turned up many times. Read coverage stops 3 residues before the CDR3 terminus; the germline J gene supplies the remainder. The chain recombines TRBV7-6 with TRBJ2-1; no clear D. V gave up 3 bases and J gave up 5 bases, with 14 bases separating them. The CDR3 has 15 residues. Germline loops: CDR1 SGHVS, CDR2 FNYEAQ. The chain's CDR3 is CASSFSIMADNEQFF. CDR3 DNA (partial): TGTGCCAGCAGCTTTAGCATCATGGCCGACAATGAG. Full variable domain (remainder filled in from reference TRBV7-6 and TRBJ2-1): GAGVSQSPRYKVTKRGQDVALRCDPISGHVSLYWYRQALGQGPEFLTYFNYEAQQDKSGLPNDRFSAERPEGSISTLTIQRTEQRDSAMYRCASSFSIMADNEQFFGPGTRLTVL.

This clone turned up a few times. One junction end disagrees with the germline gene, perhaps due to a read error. This chain's CDR3 is CASRLGTSGSVYEQYF. Incomplete CDR3 DNA: TGCGCCAGCAGATTGGGTACTAGCGGGAGTGTCTACGAG. The rearrangement joins TRBV5-1 to TRBJ2-7; 11 bases match TRBD2. The CDR3 end is not reached by the read, which stops 3 residues before it; the germline J gene fills it in. The germline V gene has CDR1 SGHRS and CDR2 YFSETQ. CDR3 length: 16 amino acids.

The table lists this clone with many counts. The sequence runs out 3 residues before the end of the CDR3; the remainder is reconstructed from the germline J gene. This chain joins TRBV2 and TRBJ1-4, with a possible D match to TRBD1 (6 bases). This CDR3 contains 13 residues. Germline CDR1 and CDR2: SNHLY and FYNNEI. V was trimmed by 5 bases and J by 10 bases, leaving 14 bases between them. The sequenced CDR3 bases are TGTGCCAGCAGTCCACAGGGCAGGTTAAAA. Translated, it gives CASSPQGRLK. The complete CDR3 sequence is CASSPQGRLKLFF. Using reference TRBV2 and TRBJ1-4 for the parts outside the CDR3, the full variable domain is EPEVTQTPSHQVTQMGQEVILRCVPISNHLYFYWYRQILGQKVEFLVSFYNNEISEKSEIFDDQFSVERPDGSNFTLKIRSTKLEDSAMYFCASSPQGRLKLFFGSGTQLSVL.

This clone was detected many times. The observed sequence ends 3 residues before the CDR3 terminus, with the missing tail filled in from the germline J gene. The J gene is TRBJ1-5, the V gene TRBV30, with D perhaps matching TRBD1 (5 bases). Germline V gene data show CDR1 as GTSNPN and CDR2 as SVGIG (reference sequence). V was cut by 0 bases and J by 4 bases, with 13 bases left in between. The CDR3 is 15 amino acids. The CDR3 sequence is CAWSVRGGGNQPQHF. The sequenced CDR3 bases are TGTGCCTGGAGTGTACGGGGCGGGGGAAATCAGCCC.

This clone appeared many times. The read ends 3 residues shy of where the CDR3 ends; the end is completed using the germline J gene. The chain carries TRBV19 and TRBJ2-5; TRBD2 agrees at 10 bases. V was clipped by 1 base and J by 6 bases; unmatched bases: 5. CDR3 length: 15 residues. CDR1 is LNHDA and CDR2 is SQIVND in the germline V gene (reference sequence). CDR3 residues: CASSIGGTSAQTQYF. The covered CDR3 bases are TGTGCCAGTAGTATAGGTGGGACTAGCGCCCAGACC. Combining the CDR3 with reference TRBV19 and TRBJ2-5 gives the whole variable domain DGGITQSPKYLFRKEGQNVTLSCEQNLNHDAMYWYRQDPGQGLRLIYYSQIVNDFQKGDIAEGYSVSREKKESFPLTVTSAQKNPTAFYLCASSIGGTSAQTQYFGPGTRLLVL.

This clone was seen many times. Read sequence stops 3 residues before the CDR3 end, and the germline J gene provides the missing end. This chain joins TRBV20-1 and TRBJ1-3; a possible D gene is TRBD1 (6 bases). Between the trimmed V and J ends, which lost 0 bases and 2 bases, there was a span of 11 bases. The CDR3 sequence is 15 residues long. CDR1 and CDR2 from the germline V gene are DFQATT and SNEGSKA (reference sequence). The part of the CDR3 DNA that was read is TGCAGTGCTAGAGATCAGGGGTCTCCTGGAAACACC. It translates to CSARDQGSPGNT. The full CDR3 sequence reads CSARDQGSPGNTIYF.

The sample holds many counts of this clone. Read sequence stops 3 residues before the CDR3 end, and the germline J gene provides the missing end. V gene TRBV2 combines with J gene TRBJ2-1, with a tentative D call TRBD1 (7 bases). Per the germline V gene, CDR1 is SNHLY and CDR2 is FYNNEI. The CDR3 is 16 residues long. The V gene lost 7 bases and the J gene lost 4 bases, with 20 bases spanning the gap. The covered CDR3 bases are TGTGCCAGCACCACCCGACAGGGACTGGGTTACAATGAG. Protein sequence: CASTTRQGLGYNE. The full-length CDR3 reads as CASTTRQGLGYNEQFF.